This T cell receptor (beta chain) was documented in a study of beta chain features in type 1 diabetes (dated by TCRdb to the late 2010s). As for the study more broadly: Mean age, gender distribution, total cell number and subset yield were not different between patients and healthy donors. In the study, TCRB repertoires of sorted circulating CD4+ T cell subsets from recently diagnosed type 1 diabetes patients were compared with those of matched healthy donors. A total of some 110 million sorted cells were examined across all samples, and a strong correlation was observed between cell number per subset and RNA yield. Naive and central memory subsets were obtained from all 28 donors, but regulatory and stem cell-like memory subsets were isolated from only 8 patients and roughly 8 healthy donors. Broad study findings and their caveats: Because cDNA was sequenced instead of genomic DNA, highly expressing activated cells could be over-represented, though the groups showed no difference in activation or CD3 levels. A moderate but significant shortening of TCRB CDR3 length was observed in type 1 diabetes patients in all four CD4+ subsets. The naive, central memory and regulatory TCRB repertoires appeared to resemble one another more closely among patients than among healthy donors. Because small numbers of individuals were included in the HLA sub-analyses, any influence of HLA type on TCRB rearrangement was left unresolved. At VDJ recombination sites, patients with type 1 diabetes made fewer insertions and deleted more nucleotides, a pattern implying thymic rearrangement abnormalities. PCR might favor shorter templates, but patient and control samples were amplified and corrected together, so any skew would affect both groups equally.

Each donor gave one peripheral blood draw, averaging approximately 120 mL, which was collected into heparinised tubes. A BD FACSAria II was used to sort naive, central memory, regulatory and stem cell-like memory CD4+ T cells with a panel that included CD45RO, CCR7, CD25, CD127, CD95 and CD27. Every sorted population had a purity above 95%. Right away, PBMCs were isolated by Lymphoprep density gradient centrifugation and were stained directly, with no culture step. So that batch effects would be minimized, each experiment stained and sorted samples in pairs, pairing one healthy donor with one patient. A note on this clone: Its target antigen remains unknown. Per-nucleotide qualities are absent, and no much larger clonotype sits a single base away.

The germline V gene yields SQVTM for CDR1 and ANQGSEA for CDR2. From the cysteine through the phenylalanine, the CDR3 covers 13 amino acids. Only the CDR3 DNA stays, 39 bases, in frame from base 1. V is pared back by 3 bases and J by 5 bases, with 12 bases lying between the germline termini. The High Capacity cDNA Reverse Transcription Kit was used to reverse transcribe all of the isolated RNA, meaning that expressed TCRB transcripts were what got sequenced. Deep immunoSEQ sequencing was performed on naive, central memory and regulatory T cell samples, with an average of approximately 4 million total reads per sample. Sorted cells were lysed in RLT buffer, and RNA was extracted using DNase-treated RNeasy Micro or Mini kits according to cell number. To prevent cross-contamination, every cell subset was processed on its own, while patient and healthy donor samples were processed together. Using the immunoSEQ multiplex PCR, TCRB sequences were amplified from cDNA into 87-bp fragments spanning the CDR3 region. Sequencing of the amplicons was done on the Illumina HiSeq platform. The authors processed their data as follows. Synthetic template baselines were used to correct PCR bias computationally, reads within Hamming distance 2 were collapsed, and singletons that could not be merged were discarded. Reads were aligned against IMGT so that V, D and J genes, CDR3 length and insertions or deletions at six rearrangement sites could be assigned. Within each subset, clonotype counts were normalized to sorted cell number, after which true diversity and Gini coefficients were computed with the tcR R package. The overlap coefficient, calculated on TCRB nucleotide sequences, was used to measure repertoire sharing. As a proxy for the pre-selection repertoire, out-of-frame TCRB sequences from naive cells were analyzed. TCRdb took this table from immuneACCESS and kept in-frame rearrangements with V and J called. Such tables lack part of the clones; where checked against another copy, unresolved V genes explain under half of the gap, and the rest is unexplained. V, J and clone size reflect that table, while D and trimming were determined from the DNA. The sample records about 340,000 clones, about 13% of which are singletons. Of the sample, roughly 0.016% falls within the top ten clones.

The sequenced sample was naive CD4+ T cells from blood. The cell subset or site label for this specimen denotes: true naive CD4+ T cells. The sequence links TRBV29-1 to TRBJ2-3; tentative D gene TRBD1, with 6 bases matching. The receptor was derived from a woman aged 18-29 years with type 1 diabetes. The CDR3 protein sequence reads: CSVDTGTGDTQYF. In nucleotide form, the sequence is TGCAGCGTTGATACAGGGACGGGAGATACGCAGTATTTT.